This TCR beta chain comes out of a study of blood T cells in healthy people across ages. CDR1 and CDR2 (germline): MNHEY, SMNVEV (reference sequence). The CDR3 contains 16 residues. For the second PCR, which ran for about 6 to 11 cycles, a sample-barcoded 5' primer and a J-beta primer mix were used. TCRdb reanalysed the 5' RACE reads using MiXCR and keeps one entry per CDR3 protein. Of more than 1,000,000 distinct CDR3 sequences listed, roughly 24% were seen once; the top ten hold around 0.75%. Concerning this clonotype itself: At one end, the junction sequence differs from germline, possibly due to a read error.

Separately, the same data were catalogued under a study of T cells of mothers and their children.

Sequences were obtained from blood. The clonotype was recovered from a girl aged 2 to 10 in good health. This chain uses TRBV27 with TRBJ1-1; D call uncertain. The CDR3 spells CVSSLVHAEPNTEAFF. CDR3 sequence (DNA): TGTGTCAGCAGTTTAGTTCACGCAGAGCCGAACACTGAAGCTTTCTTT.